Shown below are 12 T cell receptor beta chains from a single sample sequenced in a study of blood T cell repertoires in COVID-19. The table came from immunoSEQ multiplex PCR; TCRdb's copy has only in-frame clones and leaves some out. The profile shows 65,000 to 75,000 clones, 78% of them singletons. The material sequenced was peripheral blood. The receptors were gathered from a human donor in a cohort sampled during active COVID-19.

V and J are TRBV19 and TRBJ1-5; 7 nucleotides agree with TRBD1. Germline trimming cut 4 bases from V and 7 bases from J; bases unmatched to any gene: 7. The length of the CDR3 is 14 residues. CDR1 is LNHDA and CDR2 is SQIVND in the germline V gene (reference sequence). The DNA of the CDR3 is TGTGCCAGTAGTAGACAGGGCGAGGAGCAGCCCCAGCATTTT. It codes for CASSRQGEEQPQHF.

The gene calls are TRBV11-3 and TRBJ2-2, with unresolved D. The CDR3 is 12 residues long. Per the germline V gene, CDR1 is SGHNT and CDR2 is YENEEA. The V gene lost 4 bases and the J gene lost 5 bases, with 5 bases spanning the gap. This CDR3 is CASSSRTGELFF. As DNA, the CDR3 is TGTGCCAGCAGCTCGCGGACCGGGGAGCTGTTTTTT.

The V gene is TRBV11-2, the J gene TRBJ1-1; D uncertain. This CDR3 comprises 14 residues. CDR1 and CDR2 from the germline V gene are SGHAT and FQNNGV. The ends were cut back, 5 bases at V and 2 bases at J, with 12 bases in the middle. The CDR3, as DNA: TGTGCCAGCAGCCCGGAGAGGGTTAACACTGAAGCTTTCTTT. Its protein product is CASSPERVNTEAFF.

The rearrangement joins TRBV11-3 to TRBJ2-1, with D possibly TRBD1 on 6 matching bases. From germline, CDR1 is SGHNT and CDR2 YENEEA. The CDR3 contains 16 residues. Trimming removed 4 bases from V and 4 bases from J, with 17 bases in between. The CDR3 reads CASSSWPGQRYNEQFF. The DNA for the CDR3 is TGTGCCAGCAGCTCCTGGCCTGGACAGAGGTACAATGAGCAGTTCTTC.

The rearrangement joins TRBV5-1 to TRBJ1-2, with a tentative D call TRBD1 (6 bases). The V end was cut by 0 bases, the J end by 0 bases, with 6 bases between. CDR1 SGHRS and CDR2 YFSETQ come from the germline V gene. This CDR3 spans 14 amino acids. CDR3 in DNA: TGCGCCAGCAGCTTGGGGGACACTAACTATGGCTACACCTTC. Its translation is CASSLGDTNYGYTF.

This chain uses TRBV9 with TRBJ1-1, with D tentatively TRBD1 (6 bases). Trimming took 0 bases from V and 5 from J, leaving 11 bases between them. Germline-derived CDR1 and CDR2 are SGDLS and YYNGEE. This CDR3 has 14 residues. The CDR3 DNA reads TGTGCCAGCAGCGTAGAGGGACACGGAACTGAAGCTTTCTTT. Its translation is CASSVEGHGTEAFF.

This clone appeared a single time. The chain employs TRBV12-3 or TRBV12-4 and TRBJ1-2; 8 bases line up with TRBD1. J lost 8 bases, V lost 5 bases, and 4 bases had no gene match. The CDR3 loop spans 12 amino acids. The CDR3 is CASSGQGTGYTF. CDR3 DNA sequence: TGTGCCAGCAGTGGACAGGGTACAGGCTACACCTTC.

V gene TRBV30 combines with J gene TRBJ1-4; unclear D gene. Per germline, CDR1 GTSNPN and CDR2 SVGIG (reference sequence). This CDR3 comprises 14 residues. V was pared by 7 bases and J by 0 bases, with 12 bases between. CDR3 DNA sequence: TGTGCCTTGAGACGGGATGCAACTAATGAAAAACTGTTTTTT. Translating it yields CALRRDATNEKLFF.

The CDR3 DNA reads TGTGCCAGCAGCGTAGTGCCTAGCGGGAGTGGCAACATTCAGTACTTC. Its translation: CASSVVPSGSGNIQYF. V gene TRBV9 combines with J gene TRBJ2-4; 10 bases map to TRBD2. Looked up from germline, CDR1 is SGDLS and CDR2 is YYNGEE. With 0 bases clipped from V and 7 bases from J, the junction kept 7 bases outside the gene matches. This CDR3 comprises 16 residues.

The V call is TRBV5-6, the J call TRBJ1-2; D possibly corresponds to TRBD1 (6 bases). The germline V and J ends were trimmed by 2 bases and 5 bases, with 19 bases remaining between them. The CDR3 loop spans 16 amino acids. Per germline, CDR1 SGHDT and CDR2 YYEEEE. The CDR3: CASSFVDLGQPYGYTF. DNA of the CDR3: TGTGCCAGCAGCTTTGTAGACTTAGGACAGCCGTATGGCTACACCTTC.

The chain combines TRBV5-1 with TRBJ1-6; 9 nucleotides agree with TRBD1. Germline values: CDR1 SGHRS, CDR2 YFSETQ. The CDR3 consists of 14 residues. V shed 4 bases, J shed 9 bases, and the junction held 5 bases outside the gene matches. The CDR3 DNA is TGCGCCAGCAGCGTGGGACAGGGTACTTCACCCCTCCACTTT. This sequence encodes CASSVGQGTSPLHF. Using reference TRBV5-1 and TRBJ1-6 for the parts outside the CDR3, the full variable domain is KAGVTQTPRYLIKTRGQQVTLSCSPISGHRSVSWYQQTPGQGLQFLFEYFSETQRNKGNFPGRFSGRQFSNSRSEMNVSTLELGDSALYLCASSVGQGTSPLHFGNGTRLTVT.

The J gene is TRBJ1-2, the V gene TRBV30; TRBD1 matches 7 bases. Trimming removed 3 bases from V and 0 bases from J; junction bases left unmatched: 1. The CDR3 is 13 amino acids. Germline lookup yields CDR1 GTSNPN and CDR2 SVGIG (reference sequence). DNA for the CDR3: TGTGCCTGGAGAGGACAGGCTAACTATGGCTACACCTTC. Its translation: CAWRGQANYGYTF.